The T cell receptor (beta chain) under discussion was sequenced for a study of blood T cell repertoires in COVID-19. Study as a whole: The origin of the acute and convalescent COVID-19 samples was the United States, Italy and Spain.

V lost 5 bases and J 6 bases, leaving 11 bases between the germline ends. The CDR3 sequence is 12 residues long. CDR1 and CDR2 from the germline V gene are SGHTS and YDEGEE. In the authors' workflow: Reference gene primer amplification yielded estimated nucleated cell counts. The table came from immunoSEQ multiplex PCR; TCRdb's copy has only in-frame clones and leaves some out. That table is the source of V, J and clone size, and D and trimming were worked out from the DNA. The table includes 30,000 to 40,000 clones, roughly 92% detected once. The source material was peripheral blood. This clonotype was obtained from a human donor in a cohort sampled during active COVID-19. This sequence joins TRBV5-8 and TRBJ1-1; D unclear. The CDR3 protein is CASRLGLSEAFF. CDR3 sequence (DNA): TGTGCCAGCAGGCTAGGACTGTCTGAAGCTTTCTTT.